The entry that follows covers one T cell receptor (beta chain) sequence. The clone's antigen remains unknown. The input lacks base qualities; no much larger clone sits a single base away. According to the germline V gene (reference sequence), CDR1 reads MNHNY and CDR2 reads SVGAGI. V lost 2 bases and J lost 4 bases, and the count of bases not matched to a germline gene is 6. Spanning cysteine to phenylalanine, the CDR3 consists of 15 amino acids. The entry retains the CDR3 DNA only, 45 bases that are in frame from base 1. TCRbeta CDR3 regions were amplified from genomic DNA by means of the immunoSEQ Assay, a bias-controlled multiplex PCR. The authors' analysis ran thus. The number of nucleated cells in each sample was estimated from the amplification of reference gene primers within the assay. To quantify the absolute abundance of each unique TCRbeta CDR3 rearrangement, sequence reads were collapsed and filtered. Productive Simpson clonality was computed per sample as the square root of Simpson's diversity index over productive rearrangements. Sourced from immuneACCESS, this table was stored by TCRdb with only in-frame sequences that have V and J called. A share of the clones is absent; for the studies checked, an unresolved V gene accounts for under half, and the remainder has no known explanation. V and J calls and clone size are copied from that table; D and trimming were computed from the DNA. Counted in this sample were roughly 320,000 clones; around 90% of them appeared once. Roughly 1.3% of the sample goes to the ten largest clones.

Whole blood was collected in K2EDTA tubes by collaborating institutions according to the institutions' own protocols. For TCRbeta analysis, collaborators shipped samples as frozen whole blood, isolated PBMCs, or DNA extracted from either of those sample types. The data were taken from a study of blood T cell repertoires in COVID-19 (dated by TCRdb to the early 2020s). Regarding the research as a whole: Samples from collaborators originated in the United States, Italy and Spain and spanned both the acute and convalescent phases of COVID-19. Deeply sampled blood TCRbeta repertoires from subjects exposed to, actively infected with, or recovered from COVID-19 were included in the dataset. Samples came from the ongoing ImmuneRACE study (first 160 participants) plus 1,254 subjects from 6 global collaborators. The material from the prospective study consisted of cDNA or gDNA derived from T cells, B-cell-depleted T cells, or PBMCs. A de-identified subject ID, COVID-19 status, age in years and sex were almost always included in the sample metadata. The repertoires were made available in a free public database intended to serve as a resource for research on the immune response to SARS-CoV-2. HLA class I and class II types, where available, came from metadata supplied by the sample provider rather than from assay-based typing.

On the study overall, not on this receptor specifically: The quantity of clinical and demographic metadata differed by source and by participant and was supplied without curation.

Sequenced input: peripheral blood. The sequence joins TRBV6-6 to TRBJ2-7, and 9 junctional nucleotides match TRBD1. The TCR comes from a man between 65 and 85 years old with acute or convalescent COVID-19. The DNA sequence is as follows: TGTGCCAGCAGTTACGGACAGGGGAAGGTTTACGAGCAGTACTTC. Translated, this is CASSYGQGKVYEQYF.